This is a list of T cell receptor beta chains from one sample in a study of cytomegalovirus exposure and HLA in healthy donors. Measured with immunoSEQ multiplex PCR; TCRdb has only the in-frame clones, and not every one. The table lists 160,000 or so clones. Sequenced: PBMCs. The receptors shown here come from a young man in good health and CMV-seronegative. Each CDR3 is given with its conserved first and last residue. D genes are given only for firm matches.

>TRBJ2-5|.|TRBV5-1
CASSWARGSETQYF
TGCGCCAGCAGCTGGGCAAGGGGTTCCGAGACCCAGTACTTC
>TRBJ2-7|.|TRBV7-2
CASSSIRQAYEQYF
TGTGCCAGCAGCTCCATTCGACAGGCGTACGAGCAGTACTTC
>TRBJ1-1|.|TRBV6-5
CASSEDTGRLF
TGTGCCAGCAGTGAGGATACAGGCCGACTCTTT
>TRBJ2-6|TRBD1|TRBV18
CASSRDRGAGANVLTF
TGTGCCAGCTCACGTGACAGGGGGGCTGGGGCCAACGTCCTGACTTTC
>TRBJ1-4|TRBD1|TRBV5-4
CASSSKGGLNEKLFF
TGTGCCAGCAGCTCCAAAGGGGGCCTGAATGAAAAACTGTTTTTT
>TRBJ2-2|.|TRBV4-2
CASTSLGLATGELFF
TGTGCCAGCACCAGCTTGGGACTTGCTACCGGGGAGCTGTTTTTT
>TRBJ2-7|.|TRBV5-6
CASSLTSRDSYEQYF
TGTGCCAGCAGCTTGACTAGCAGGGACTCCTACGAGCAGTACTTC
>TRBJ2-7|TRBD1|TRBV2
CASSVTGGFTKGDEQYF
TGTGCCAGCAGTGTGACAGGGGGCTTCACAAAGGGTGACGAGCAGTACTTC
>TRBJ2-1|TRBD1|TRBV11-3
CASGEDRGRGGQFF
TGTGCCAGCGGGGAGGACAGGGGGCGAGGTGGGCAGTTCTTC
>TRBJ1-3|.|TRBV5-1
CASSYLRGNTIYF
TGCGCCAGCAGCTACCTCAGGGGTAACACCATATATTTT
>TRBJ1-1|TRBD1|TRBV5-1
CASSRYETTGGTEAFF
TGCGCCAGCAGCCGCTATGAAACGACAGGGGGGACTGAAGCTTTCTTT
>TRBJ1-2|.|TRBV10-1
CASSDSQAYGYTF
TGCGCCAGCAGTGATTCCCAGGCGTATGGCTACACCTTC
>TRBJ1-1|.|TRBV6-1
CASSVTFNTEAFF
TGTGCCAGCAGTGTGACATTCAACACTGAAGCTTTCTTT
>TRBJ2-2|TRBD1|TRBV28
CASSHALGQAKGRELFF
TGTGCCAGCAGCCACGCACTTGGACAGGCCAAGGGTCGGGAGCTGTTTTTT
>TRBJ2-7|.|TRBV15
CATSRGGEGAYEQYF
TGTGCCACCAGCAGAGGTGGCGAAGGAGCCTACGAGCAGTACTTC
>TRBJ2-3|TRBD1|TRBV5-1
CASSLMGDRSTDTQYF
TGCGCCAGCAGCTTGATGGGGGACAGAAGCACAGATACGCAGTATTTT
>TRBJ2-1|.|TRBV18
CASSPQQGASIEQFF
TGTGCCAGCTCACCACAACAGGGTGCCTCGATTGAGCAGTTCTTC
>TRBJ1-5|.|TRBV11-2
CASSFSGRDQPQHF
TGTGCCAGCAGCTTCAGTGGCAGGGATCAGCCCCAGCATTTT
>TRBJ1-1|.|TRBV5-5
CASSLRSLDTEAFF
TGTGCCAGCAGCTTAAGGAGCCTGGACACTGAAGCTTTCTTT
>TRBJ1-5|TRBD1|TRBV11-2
CASSLDGAVLGGINQPQHF
TGTGCCAGCAGCTTAGACGGTGCGGTGTTAGGGGGCATCAATCAGCCCCAGCATTTT
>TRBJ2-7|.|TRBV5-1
CASSLGQVFSEQYF
TGCGCCAGCAGCTTGGGACAGGTCTTTTCCGAGCAGTACTTC
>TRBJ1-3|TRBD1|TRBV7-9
CASSLGTVGNTIYF
TGTGCCAGCAGCCTCGGGACAGTCGGAAACACCATATATTTT
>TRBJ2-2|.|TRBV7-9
CASSWGGVSNTGELFF
TGTGCCAGCAGCTGGGGCGGGGTCAGCAACACCGGGGAGCTGTTTTTT
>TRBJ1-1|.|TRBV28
CASSPGQIPNTEAFF
TGTGCCAGCAGTCCCGGACAGATCCCGAACACTGAAGCTTTCTTT
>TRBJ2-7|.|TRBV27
CASSSPARGSYEQYF
TGTGCCAGCAGTTCCCCCGCCAGGGGCTCCTACGAGCAGTACTTC
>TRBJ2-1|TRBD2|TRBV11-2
CASSLGLAGHNEQFF
TGTGCCAGCAGCCTGGGACTAGCGGGCCACAATGAGCAGTTCTTC
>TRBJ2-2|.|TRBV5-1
CASSLGGSGGELFF
TGCGCCAGCAGCTTGGGAGGGAGCGGCGGGGAGCTGTTTTTT
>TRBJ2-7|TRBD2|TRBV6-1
CASSEGLAALYEQYF
TGTGCCAGCAGTGAAGGCCTAGCGGCACTCTACGAGCAGTACTTC
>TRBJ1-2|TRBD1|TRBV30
CAWLLGQGDYGYTF
TGTGCCTGGCTTCTGGGACAGGGGGACTATGGCTACACCTTC
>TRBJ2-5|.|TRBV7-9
CASSLTTRETQYF
TGTGCCAGCAGCTTAACCACGAGAGAGACCCAGTACTTC
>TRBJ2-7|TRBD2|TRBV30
CAWSVTSQREQYF
TGTGCCTGGAGTGTGACTAGCCAGCGAGAGCAGTACTTC
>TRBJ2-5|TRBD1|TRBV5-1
CASSGDSQETQYF
TGCGCCAGCAGCGGGGACAGCCAAGAGACCCAGTACTTC
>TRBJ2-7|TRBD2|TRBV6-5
CASRGTISSYEQYF
TGTGCCAGCAGGGGGACTATTAGCTCCTACGAGCAGTACTTC
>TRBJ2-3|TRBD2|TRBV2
CASSEGSGRIDTQYF
TGTGCCAGCAGTGAAGGCAGCGGGAGAATAGATACGCAGTATTTT
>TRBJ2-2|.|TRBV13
CASSLSHVLGTADSTGELFF
TGTGCCAGCAGCTTATCTCATGTTTTGGGGACTGCCGATTCCACCGGGGAGCTGTTTTTT
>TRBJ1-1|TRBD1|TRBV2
CASSPAGQGVKNTEAFF
TGTGCCAGCAGCCCAGCGGGACAGGGGGTAAAGAACACTGAAGCTTTCTTT
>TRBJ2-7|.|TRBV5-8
CASNPLGGATYEQYF
TGTGCCAGCAACCCGTTAGGGGGGGCCACCTACGAGCAGTACTTC
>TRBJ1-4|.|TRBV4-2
CASSQDRGTGAEKLFF
TGTGCCAGCAGCCAAGATCGCGGCACTGGGGCAGAAAAACTGTTTTTT
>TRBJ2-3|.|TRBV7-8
CASSPQIGTFSTDTQYF
TGTGCCAGCAGCCCCCAAATAGGGACATTCAGCACAGATACGCAGTATTTT
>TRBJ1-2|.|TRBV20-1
CSALGQYGYTF
TGCAGTGCCCTTGGACAATATGGCTACACCTTC
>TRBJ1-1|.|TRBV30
CAWSISGSGTEAFF
TGTGCCTGGAGTATTTCAGGGAGCGGGACTGAAGCTTTCTTT
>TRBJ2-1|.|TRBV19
CASRDTHNEQFF
TGTGCCAGTCGGGACACCCACAATGAGCAGTTCTTC
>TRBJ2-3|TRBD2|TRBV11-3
CASSRLAGVITDTQYF
TGTGCCAGCAGCCGACTAGCGGGAGTCATCACAGATACGCAGTATTTT
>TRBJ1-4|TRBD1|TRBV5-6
CASSSGDRINEKLFF
TGTGCCAGCAGCTCTGGGGACAGGATAAATGAAAAACTGTTTTTT
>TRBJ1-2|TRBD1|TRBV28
CASSPRTDRQGWYGYTF
TGTGCCAGCAGTCCACGAACTGACAGACAGGGATGGTATGGCTACACCTTC
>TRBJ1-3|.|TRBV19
CASSIDRSDTIYF
TGTGCCAGTAGTATAGACAGGTCGGACACCATATATTTT
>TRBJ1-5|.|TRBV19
CASSVRGQPQHF
TGTGCCAGTAGTGTACGAGGGCAGCCCCAGCATTTT
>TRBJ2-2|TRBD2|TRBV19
CASSMALAGITGELFF
TGTGCCAGTAGTATGGCCCTAGCGGGGATCACCGGGGAGCTGTTTTTT
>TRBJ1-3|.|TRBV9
CASSVEPGSGNTIYF
TGTGCCAGCAGCGTAGAGCCAGGCTCTGGAAACACCATATATTTT
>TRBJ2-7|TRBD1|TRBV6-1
CASSDRDRGYEQYF
TGTGCCAGCAGTGACCGGGACAGGGGCTACGAGCAGTACTTC
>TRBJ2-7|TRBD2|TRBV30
CAWTGAGVAEQYF
TGTGCCTGGACCGGGGCGGGAGTTGCAGAGCAGTACTTC